This TCR beta chain was recovered during a study of T-cell reconstitution after alpha-beta-depleted transplantation in children. Broader study findings: At around two months after transplant, the alpha-beta T cells were reportedly derived from several hundred expanded clones that came from non-depleted graft cells. After transplant, high TCRbeta diversity at day 60 in some patients arose from surviving recipient T cells and thymic progenitors. T-cell numbers and diversity one year post-transplant derived largely from freshly generated T cells.

Unique molecular identifiers were incorporated when the TCRbeta library was constructed. TCRdb reprocessed the PCR reads with MiXCR, giving one entry per CDR3 protein. The repertoire holds around 300,000 distinct CDR3 sequences, around a tenth seen once, with around 7.5% in the top ten. Only a few counts were recorded for this clonotype. Its target is not known. The TCR sequence derives from a boy younger than two with acute myeloid leukemia, due to receive a stem cell transplant. The source was PBMCs, collected before TCRalphabeta/CD19-depleted stem cell transplant.

This chain's CDR3 is CASSLAPSNQPQHF. CDR3 nucleotide sequence: TGTGCCAGCAGCTTGGCCCCTAGCAATCAGCCCCAGCATTTT. The chain has TRBV5-6 and TRBJ1-5; no clear D. CDR3 length: 14 residues. Deletions cut 0 bases from V and 0 bases from J, with 4 bases between. Germline CDR1 reads SGHDT; CDR2 reads YYEEEE.